The 23 T cell receptor beta chains below were found in one sample sequenced in a study of early T cells in non-severe SARS-CoV-2 infection. One entry per CDR3 protein results from TCRdb running MiXCR on the 5' RACE reads. The data contain about 66,000 distinct CDR3 sequences, under 15% of them singletons. The sample comprised whole blood. Receptors originate from an adult who was a healthcare worker with PCR-confirmed SARS-CoV-2 infection or an uninfected control (not recorded which).

This chain links TRBV9 with TRBJ1-1; no clear D gene. Germline lookup yields CDR1 SGDLS and CDR2 YYNGEE. The CDR3 loop spans 12 amino acids. V was cut by 4 bases and J by 4 bases, with 8 bases left in between. The CDR3 here is CASSPTRTEAFF. The CDR3, as DNA: TGTGCCAGCAGCCCTACGCGCACTGAAGCTTTCTTT.

This clonotype was observed at least ten times. V and J are TRBV25-1 and TRBJ2-7; no definite D call. CDR1 is MGHDK and CDR2 is SYGVNS in the germline V gene. Trimming took off 0 bases at V and 12 bases at J, with 12 bases between the two ends. This CDR3 has 12 amino acids. The CDR3 DNA is TGTGCCAGCAGTGAATATGGTCTAACGCCGTACTTC. Residues: CASSEYGLTPYF.

In its sample, this clonotype was seen a few times. The chain employs TRBV4-3 and TRBJ2-5; 9 bases map to TRBD2. The CDR3 covers 14 residues. With V trimmed by 4 bases and J by 4 bases, 4 bases remained unmatched. Germline values: CDR1 LGHNA, CDR2 YSLEER. CDR3 region: CASSRAGGAETQYF. The CDR3 DNA reads TGCGCCAGCAGCCGGGCGGGAGGGGCAGAGACCCAGTACTTC.

This chain links TRBV9 with TRBJ2-1; D is possibly TRBD2 (6 bases). The CDR3 covers 14 residues. V gave up 0 bases and J gave up 9 bases, with 13 bases separating them. Germline CDR1 reads SGDLS; CDR2 reads YYNGEE. For the CDR3, the DNA is TGTGCCAGCAGCGTAGGGCGACTAGTATCTGAGCAGTTCTTC. It codes for CASSVGRLVSEQFF.

Ten or more counts support this clonotype. V usage is TRBV28 and J usage is TRBJ1-2; D gene uncertain. The V end was cut by 4 bases, the J end by 3 bases, with 12 bases between. From germline, CDR1 is MDHEN and CDR2 SYDVKM. This CDR3 is built from 14 residues. CDR3 in DNA: TGTGCCAGCAGTTCCCTCCCATCTGACTATGGCTACACCTTC. This encodes CASSSLPSDYGYTF.

The rearrangement joins TRBV28 to TRBJ1-2, with TRBD1 identical over 8 bases. V dropped 6 bases and J dropped 2; count of bases not matched to a gene: 11. The CDR3 runs to 16 residues. Germline CDR1 reads MDHEN; CDR2 reads SYDVKM. The CDR3: CASSTTRQGPNYGYTF. CDR3 nucleotide sequence: TGTGCCAGCAGCACTACCAGACAGGGGCCGAACTATGGCTACACCTTC.

This clonotype was recorded at least ten times. The chain combines TRBV7-2 with TRBJ1-2, with TRBD1 matching over 7 bases. The junction had 15 bases not matched to a gene; V was cut back by 1 base and J by 7 bases. This CDR3 has 17 amino acids. Germline-derived CDR1 and CDR2 are SGHTA and FQGNSA. CDR3: CASSLGPRSRQGGGYTF. The CDR3 region has the DNA TGTGCCAGCAGCTTAGGCCCCCGTTCGAGACAGGGTGGTGGCTACACCTTC.

The chain is built from TRBV10-3 and TRBJ2-3, with 12 bases lining up with TRBD2. The junction had 5 bases not matched to a gene; V was cut back by 6 bases and J by 4 bases. Germline V gene data show CDR1 as ENHRY and CDR2 as SYGVKD. The CDR3 spans 15 residues. In DNA form, the CDR3 reads TGTGCCATCAGGGAGGGACTAGCGGGTCCAGATACGCAGTATTTT. It yields the protein CAIREGLAGPDTQYF.

The chain is built from TRBV10-3 and TRBJ2-7; 8 nucleotides agree with TRBD1. V shed 6 bases and J 0 bases; nucleotides not matched to a gene: 7. The CDR3 runs to 15 residues. CDR1 ENHRY and CDR2 SYGVKD come from the germline V gene. CDR3 sequence reads: CAIRKGQGFSYEQYF. Written as DNA, the CDR3 is TGTGCCATCAGGAAAGGACAGGGCTTCTCCTACGAGCAGTACTTC.

The CDR3 bases are TGTGCCAGCAGTCGACTAGCGGGAGGGAATGAGCAGTTCTTC. Protein sequence: CASSRLAGGNEQFF. The rearrangement joins TRBV7-8 to TRBJ2-1, with 14 bases lining up with TRBD2. Trimming removed 6 bases from V and 7 bases from J; junction bases left unmatched: 2. Per the germline V gene, CDR1 is SGHVS and CDR2 is FQNEAQ. CDR3 length: 14 residues.

This clonotype was recorded many times. This chain connects TRBV5-5 to TRBJ2-7, with 9 bases that match TRBD1. Germline V gene sequence: CDR1 SGHKS, CDR2 YYEKEE (reference sequence). The CDR3 has 14 amino acids. With V trimmed by 4 bases and J by 2 bases, 4 bases remained unmatched. CDR3 sequence reads: CASSQDRGPYEQYF. The CDR3, as DNA: TGTGCCAGCAGCCAGGACAGGGGCCCCTACGAGCAGTACTTC.

In this sample, this clonotype turned up many times. The chain uses TRBV6-5 and TRBJ2-7, with 7 bases that match TRBD2. V lost 6 bases to trimming and J lost 3 bases; unmatched junction nucleotides: 8. Germline loops: CDR1 MNHEY, CDR2 SVGAGI. The CDR3 runs to 14 residues. CDR3 DNA: TGTGCCAGCAGACGAGCGGGATCTAGCTACGAGCAGTACTTC. Its translation: CASRRAGSSYEQYF.

In its sample, this clonotype was seen many times. The V and J genes are TRBV27 and TRBJ1-1, with D perhaps matching TRBD1 (5 bases). The CDR3 length is 15 residues. The germline V gene has CDR1 MNHEY and CDR2 SMNVEV (reference sequence). Trimming shortened V by 7 bases and J by 1 base, and 16 bases separated the two germline ends. This CDR3 reads CASKSPGAQNTEAFF. CDR3 DNA: TGTGCCAGCAAGAGTCCCGGGGCGCAGAACACTGAAGCTTTCTTT.

The sample holds many counts of this clonotype. The chain joins TRBV7-2 to TRBJ1-1; D unclear. Germline lookup yields CDR1 SGHTA and CDR2 FQGNSA. This CDR3 comprises 13 residues. The V gene lost 2 bases and the J gene lost 7 bases, with 11 bases spanning the gap. CDR3 region: CASSLTVKVEAFF. In DNA, the CDR3 is TGTGCCAGCAGCTTAACCGTTAAAGTTGAAGCTTTCTTT.

V usage is TRBV5-4 and J usage is TRBJ2-7; tentative D call: TRBD1 (5 bases). Trimming cost V 6 bases and J 4 bases, with 14 bases left between them. CDR1 is SGHNT, CDR2 YYREEE, per germline (reference sequence). This CDR3 is built from 13 residues. As DNA, the CDR3 is TGTGCCAGCATCGAAAAGCCAGGGTACGAGCAGTACTTC. Translation: CASIEKPGYEQYF.

This clonotype came up many times. The chain employs TRBV5-6 and TRBJ2-1, with no clear D. The germline V and J ends were trimmed by 0 bases and 9 bases, with 7 bases remaining between them. The CDR3 has 12 amino acids. CDR1 is SGHDT, CDR2 YYEEEE, per germline. The CDR3 loop is CASSLGVGEQFF. The CDR3 coding sequence is TGTGCCAGCAGCTTGGGTGTAGGTGAGCAGTTCTTC.

This clonotype showed up many times. The rearrangement uses TRBV20-1 and TRBJ2-5; 8 bases fit TRBD2. The CDR3 is 14 amino acids. J was trimmed by 3 bases and V by 5 bases; bases with no gene match: 8. Germline V lookup: CDR1 DFQATT, CDR2 SNEGSKA (reference sequence). The CDR3 loop reads CSAWDSGGEETQYF. The CDR3 nucleotides read TGCAGTGCTTGGGACTCGGGAGGGGAAGAGACCCAGTACTTC.

The sample holds many counts of this clonotype. This sequence joins TRBV28 and TRBJ2-1, with TRBD1 matching over 10 bases. The CDR3 sequence is 15 residues long. Trimming cost V 5 bases and J 3 bases; bases outside gene matches: 4. Looked up from germline, CDR1 is MDHEN and CDR2 is SYDVKM. The CDR3 protein is CASSRQGAFYNEQFF. CDR3 DNA: TGTGCCAGCAGTCGACAGGGGGCTTTCTACAATGAGCAGTTCTTC.

The chain joins TRBV29-1 to TRBJ2-3; no firm D call. Germline V gene lookup returns CDR1 SQVTM and CDR2 ANQGSEA. The CDR3 runs 14 residues. V was shortened by 3 bases and J by 1 base, with 11 bases between the two germline ends. This CDR3 reads CSVEGRWGTDTQYF. For the CDR3, the DNA is TGCAGCGTTGAGGGCCGCTGGGGCACAGATACGCAGTATTTT.

This clonotype came up many times. This sequence joins TRBV7-6 and TRBJ2-7, with D unclear. In germline, CDR1 is SGHVS, CDR2 FNYEAQ. The CDR3 runs to 12 residues. The V end was cut by 5 bases, the J end by 3 bases, with 8 bases between. CDR3 amino acids: CASSDDIYEQYF. CDR3 sequence (DNA): TGTGCCAGCAGCGATGACATCTACGAGCAGTACTTC. Drawing the rest from reference TRBV7-6 and TRBJ2-7, the complete variable domain is GAGVSQSPRYKVTKRGQDVALRCDPISGHVSLYWYRQALGQGPEFLTYFNYEAQQDKSGLPNDRFSAERPEGSISTLTIQRTEQRDSAMYRCASSDDIYEQYFGPGTRLTVT.

This clonotype was picked up many times. This rearrangement joins TRBV20-1 to TRBJ1-1, with D tentatively TRBD1 (5 bases). CDR1 and CDR2 (germline): DFQATT, SNEGSKA (reference sequence). The CDR3 is 10 amino acids. Trimming removed 6 bases at V and 10 bases at J, with 12 bases between. The CDR3 DNA sequence: TGCAGTGCCGGGGCTTCGGGAGCTTTCTTT. Translated, it gives CSAGASGAFF.

This clonotype appeared a few times. The chain employs TRBV29-1 and TRBJ2-2; maybe TRBD2 (5 bases). V shed 4 bases and J shed 3 bases, with 9 bases lying between them. Germline V CDR1 and CDR2: SQVTM, ANQGSEA. CDR3 length: 13 amino acids. In DNA, the CDR3 is TGCAGCGTTGGAGGACTTCACACCGGGGAGCTGTTTTTT. Translating gives CSVGGLHTGELFF.

This clonotype was picked up a small number of times. This sequence joins TRBV27 and TRBJ2-2, with D perhaps matching TRBD1 (6 bases). Germline V gene data show CDR1 as MNHEY and CDR2 as SMNVEV (reference sequence). The CDR3 runs to 15 residues. Deletions cut 5 bases from V and 6 bases from J, with 16 bases between. For the CDR3, the DNA is TGTGCCAGCAGTGGAGGTCCGTACAGGGCCGGGGAGCTGTTTTTT. This sequence encodes CASSGGPYRAGELFF.